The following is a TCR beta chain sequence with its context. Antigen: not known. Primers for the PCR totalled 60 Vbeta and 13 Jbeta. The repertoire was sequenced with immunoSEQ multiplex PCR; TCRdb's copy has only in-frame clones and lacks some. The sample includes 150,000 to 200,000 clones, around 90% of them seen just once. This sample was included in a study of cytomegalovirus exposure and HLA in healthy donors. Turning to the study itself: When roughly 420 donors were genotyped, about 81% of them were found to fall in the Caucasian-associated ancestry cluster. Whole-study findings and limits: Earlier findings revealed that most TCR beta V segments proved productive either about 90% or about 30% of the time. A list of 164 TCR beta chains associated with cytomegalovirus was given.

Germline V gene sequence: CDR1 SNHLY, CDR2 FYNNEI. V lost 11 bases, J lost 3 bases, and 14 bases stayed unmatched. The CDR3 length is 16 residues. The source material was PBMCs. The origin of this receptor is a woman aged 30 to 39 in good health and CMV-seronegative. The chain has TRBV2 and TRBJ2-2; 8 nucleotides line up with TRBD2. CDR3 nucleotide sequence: TGTGCCGGAACCCAACGGGGGGGCGTAGACACCGGGGAGCTGTTTTTT. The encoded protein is CAGTQRGGVDTGELFF.